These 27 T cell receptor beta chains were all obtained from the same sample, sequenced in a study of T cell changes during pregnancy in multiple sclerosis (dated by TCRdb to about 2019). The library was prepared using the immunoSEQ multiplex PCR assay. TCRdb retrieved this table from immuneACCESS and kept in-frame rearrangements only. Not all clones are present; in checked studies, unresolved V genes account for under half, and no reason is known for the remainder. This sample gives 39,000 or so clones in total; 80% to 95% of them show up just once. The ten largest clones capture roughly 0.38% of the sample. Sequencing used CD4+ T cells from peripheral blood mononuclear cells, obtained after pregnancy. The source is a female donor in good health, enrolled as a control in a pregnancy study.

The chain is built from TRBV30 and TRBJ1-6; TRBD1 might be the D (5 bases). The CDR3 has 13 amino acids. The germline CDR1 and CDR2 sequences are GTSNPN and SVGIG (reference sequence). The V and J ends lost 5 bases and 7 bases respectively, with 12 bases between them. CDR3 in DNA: TGTGCCTGGGGGGAGGGGAAGAATTCACCCCTCCACTTT. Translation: CAWGEGKNSPLHF. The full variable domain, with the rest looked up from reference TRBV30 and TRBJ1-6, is SQTIHQWPATLVQPVGSPLSLECTVEGTSNPNLYWYRQAAGRGLQLLFYSVGIGQISSEVPQNLSASRPQDRQFILSSKKLLLSDSGFYLCAWGEGKNSPLHFGNGTRLTVT.

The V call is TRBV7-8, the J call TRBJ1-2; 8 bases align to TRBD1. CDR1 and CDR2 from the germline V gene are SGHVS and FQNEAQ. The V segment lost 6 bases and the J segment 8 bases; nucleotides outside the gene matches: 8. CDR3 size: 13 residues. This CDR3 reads CASSSQGDNGYTF. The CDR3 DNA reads TGTGCCAGCAGTTCACAGGGGGACAACGGCTACACCTTC.

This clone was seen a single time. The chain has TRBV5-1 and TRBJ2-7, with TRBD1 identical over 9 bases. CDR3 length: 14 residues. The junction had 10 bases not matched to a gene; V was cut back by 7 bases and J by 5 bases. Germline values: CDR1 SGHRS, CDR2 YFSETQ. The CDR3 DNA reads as TGCGCCAGCCAGCCCCCAACAGGGGGCCACGAGCAGTACTTC. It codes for CASQPPTGGHEQYF.

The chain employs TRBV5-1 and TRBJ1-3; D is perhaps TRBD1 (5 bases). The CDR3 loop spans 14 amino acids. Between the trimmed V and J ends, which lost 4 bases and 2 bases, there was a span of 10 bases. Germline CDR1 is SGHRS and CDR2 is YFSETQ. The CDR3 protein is CASSTQGPGNTIYF. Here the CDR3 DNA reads TGCGCCAGCAGCACGCAGGGCCCTGGAAACACCATATATTTT.

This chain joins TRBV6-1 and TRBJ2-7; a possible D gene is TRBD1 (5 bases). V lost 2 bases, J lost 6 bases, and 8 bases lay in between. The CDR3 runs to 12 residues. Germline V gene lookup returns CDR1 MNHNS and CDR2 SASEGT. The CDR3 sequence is CASSERGGEQYF. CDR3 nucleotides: TGTGCCAGCAGTGAAAGGGGCGGCGAGCAGTACTTC.

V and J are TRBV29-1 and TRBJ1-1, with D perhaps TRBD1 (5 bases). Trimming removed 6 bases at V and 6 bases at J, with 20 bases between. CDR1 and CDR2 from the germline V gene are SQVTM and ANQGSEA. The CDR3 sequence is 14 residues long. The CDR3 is CSVDTVGLVAEAFF. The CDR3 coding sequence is TGCAGCGTGGACACAGTGGGGTTGGTCGCTGAAGCTTTCTTT. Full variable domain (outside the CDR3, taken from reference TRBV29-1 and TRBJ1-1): SAVISQKPSRDICQRGTSLTIQCQVDSQVTMMFWYRQQPGQSLTLIATANQGSEATYESGFVIDKFPISRPNLTFSTLTVSNMSPEDSSIYLCSVDTVGLVAEAFFGQGTRLTVV.

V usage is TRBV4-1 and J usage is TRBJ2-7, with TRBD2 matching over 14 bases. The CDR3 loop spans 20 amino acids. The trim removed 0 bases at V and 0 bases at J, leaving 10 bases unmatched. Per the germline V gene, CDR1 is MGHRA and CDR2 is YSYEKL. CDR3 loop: CASSQDSGLAGDPLSYEQYF. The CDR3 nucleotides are TGCGCCAGCAGCCAAGATTCGGGACTAGCGGGAGATCCCCTCTCCTACGAGCAGTACTTC.

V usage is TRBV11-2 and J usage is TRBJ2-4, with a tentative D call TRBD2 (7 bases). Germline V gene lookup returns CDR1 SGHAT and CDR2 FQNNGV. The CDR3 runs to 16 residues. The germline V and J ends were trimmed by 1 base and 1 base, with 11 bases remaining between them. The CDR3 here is CASSLGRGAAKNIQYF. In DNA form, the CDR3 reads TGTGCCAGCAGCTTAGGTCGGGGGGCTGCCAAAAACATTCAGTACTTC.

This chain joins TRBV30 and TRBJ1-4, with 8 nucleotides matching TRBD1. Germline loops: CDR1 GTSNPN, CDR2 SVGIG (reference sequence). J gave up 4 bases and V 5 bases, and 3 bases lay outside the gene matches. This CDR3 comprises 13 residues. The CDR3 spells CAWDRGINEKLFF. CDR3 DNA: TGTGCCTGGGACAGGGGCATTAATGAAAAACTGTTTTTT.

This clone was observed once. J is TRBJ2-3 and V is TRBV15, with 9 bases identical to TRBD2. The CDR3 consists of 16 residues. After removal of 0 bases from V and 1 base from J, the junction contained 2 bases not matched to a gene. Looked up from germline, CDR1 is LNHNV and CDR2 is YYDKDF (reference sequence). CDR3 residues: CATSRDVAGGTDTQYF. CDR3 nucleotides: TGTGCCACCAGCAGAGATGTAGCGGGGGGCACAGATACGCAGTATTTT. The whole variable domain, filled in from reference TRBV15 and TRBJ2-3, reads DAMVIQNPRYQVTQFGKPVTLSCSQTLNHNVMYWYQQKSSQAPKLLFHYYDKDFNNEADTPDNFQSRRPNTSFCFLDIRSPGLGDTAMYLCATSRDVAGGTDTQYFGPGTRLTVL.

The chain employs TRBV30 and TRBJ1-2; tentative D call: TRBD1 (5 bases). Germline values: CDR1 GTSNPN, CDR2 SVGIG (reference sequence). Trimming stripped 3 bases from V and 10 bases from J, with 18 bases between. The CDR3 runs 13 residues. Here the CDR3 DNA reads TGTGCCTGGAGCGGGGGGTTAGGGTCGGACTACACCTTC. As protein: CAWSGGLGSDYTF.

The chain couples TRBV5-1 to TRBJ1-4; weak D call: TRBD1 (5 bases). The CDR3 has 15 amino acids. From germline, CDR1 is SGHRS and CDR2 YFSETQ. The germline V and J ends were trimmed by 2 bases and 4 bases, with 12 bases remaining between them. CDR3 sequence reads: CASSLGNRGNEKLFF. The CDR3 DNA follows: TGCGCCAGCAGCTTAGGAAATAGGGGTAATGAAAAACTGTTTTTT.

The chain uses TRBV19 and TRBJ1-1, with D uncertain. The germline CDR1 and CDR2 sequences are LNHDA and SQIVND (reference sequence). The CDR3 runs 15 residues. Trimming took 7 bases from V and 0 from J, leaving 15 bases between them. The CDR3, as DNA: TGTGCCAGTACCGACCCCGCCCGGGTGAACACTGAAGCTTTCTTT. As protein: CASTDPARVNTEAFF.

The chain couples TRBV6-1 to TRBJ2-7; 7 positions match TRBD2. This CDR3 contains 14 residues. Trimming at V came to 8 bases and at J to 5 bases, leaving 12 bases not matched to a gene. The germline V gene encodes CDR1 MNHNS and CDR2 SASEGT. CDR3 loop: CASGVSSGINEQYF. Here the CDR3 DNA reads TGTGCCAGCGGAGTTTCAAGCGGGATCAACGAGCAGTACTTC.

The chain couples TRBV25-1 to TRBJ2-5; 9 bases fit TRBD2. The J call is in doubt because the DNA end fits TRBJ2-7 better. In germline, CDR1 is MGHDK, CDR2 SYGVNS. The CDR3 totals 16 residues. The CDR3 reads CASSDRRLAETYEQYF. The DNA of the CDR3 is TGTGCCAGCAGTGACCGTAGACTAGCGGAGACCTACGAGCAGTACTTC.

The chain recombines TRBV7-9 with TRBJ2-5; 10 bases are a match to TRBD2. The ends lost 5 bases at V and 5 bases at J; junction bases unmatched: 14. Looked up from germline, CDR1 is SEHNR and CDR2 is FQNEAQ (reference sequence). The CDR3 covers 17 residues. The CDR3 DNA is TGTGCCAGCAGCATAGTCCCGTCTAGCGGGAGTGTCGAGACCCAGTACTTC. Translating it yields CASSIVPSSGSVETQYF.

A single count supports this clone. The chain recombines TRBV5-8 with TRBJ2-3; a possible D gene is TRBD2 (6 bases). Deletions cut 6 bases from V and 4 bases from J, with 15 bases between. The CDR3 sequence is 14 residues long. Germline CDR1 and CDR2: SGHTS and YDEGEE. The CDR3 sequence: CASTNRGKSDTQYF. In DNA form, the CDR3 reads TGTGCCAGCACCAACCGGGGGAAGTCAGATACGCAGTATTTT.

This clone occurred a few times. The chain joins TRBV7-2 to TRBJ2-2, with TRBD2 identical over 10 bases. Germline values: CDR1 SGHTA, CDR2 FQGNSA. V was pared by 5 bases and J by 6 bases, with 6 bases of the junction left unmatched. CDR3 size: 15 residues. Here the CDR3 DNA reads TGTGCCAGCAGCGTAGACCTAGCGGGGGCCGGGGAGCTGTTTTTT. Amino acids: CASSVDLAGAGELFF.

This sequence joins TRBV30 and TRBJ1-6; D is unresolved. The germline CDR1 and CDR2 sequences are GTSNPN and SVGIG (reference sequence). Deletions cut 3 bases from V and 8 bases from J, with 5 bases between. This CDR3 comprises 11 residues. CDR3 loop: CAWRRDSPLHF. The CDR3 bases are TGTGCCTGGAGAAGAGATTCACCCCTCCACTTT. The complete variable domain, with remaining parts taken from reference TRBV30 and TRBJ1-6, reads SQTIHQWPATLVQPVGSPLSLECTVEGTSNPNLYWYRQAAGRGLQLLFYSVGIGQISSEVPQNLSASRPQDRQFILSSKKLLLSDSGFYLCAWRRDSPLHFGNGTRLTVT.

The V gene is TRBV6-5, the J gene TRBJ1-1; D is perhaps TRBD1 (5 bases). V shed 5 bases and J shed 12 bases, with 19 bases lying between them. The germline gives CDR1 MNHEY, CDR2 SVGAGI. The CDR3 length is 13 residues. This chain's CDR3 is CASSPPTGDQSFF. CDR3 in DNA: TGTGCCAGCAGTCCTCCAACGGGGGATCAGTCTTTCTTT.

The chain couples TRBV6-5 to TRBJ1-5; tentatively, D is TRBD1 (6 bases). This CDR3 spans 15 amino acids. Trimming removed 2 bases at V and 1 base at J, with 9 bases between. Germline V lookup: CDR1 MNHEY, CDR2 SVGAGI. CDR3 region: CASSYGGGSNQPQHF. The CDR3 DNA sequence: TGTGCCAGCAGTTACGGGGGCGGAAGCAATCAGCCCCAGCATTTT.

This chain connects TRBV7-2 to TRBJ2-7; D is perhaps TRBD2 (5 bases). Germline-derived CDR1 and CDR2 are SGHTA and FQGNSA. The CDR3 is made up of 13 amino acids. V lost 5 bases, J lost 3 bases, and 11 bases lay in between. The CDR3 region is CASSPDYIYEQYF. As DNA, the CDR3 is TGTGCCAGCAGCCCAGACTACATCTACGAGCAGTACTTC.

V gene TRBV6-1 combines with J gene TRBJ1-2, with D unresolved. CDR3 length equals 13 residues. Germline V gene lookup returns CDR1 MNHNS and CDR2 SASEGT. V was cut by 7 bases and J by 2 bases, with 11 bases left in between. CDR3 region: CASMEDDNYGYTF. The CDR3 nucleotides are TGTGCCAGCATGGAGGACGACAACTATGGCTACACCTTC.

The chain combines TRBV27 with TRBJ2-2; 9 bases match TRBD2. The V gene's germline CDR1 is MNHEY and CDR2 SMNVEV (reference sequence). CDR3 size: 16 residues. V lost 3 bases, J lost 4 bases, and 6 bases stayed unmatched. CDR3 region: CASSLRTSAFTGELFF. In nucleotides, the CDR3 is TGTGCCAGCAGTTTGCGGACTAGCGCGTTCACCGGGGAGCTGTTTTTT.

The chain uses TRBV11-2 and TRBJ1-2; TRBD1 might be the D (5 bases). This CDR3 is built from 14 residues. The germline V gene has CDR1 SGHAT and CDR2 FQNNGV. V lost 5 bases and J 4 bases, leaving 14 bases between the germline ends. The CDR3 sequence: CASSLTGVPYGYTF. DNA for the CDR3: TGTGCCAGCAGCCTGACGGGGGTCCCCTATGGCTACACCTTC.

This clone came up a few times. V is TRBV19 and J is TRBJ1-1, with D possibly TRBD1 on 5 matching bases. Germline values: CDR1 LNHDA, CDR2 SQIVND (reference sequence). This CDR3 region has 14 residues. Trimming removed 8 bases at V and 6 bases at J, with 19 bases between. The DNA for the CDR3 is TGTGCCAGTTTTTCCTCACCCCAGGGCGCTGAAGCTTTCTTT. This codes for CASFSSPQGAEAFF. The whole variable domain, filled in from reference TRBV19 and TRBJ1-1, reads DGGITQSPKYLFRKEGQNVTLSCEQNLNHDAMYWYRQDPGQGLRLIYYSQIVNDFQKGDIAEGYSVSREKKESFPLTVTSAQKNPTAFYLCASFSSPQGAEAFFGQGTRLTVV.

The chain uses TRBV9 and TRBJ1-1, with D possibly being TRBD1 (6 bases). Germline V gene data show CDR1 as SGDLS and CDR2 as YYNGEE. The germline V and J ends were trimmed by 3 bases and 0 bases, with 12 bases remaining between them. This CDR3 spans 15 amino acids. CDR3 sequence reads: CASSEVGDMNTEAFF. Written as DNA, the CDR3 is TGTGCCAGCAGCGAAGTGGGGGACATGAACACTGAAGCTTTCTTT.